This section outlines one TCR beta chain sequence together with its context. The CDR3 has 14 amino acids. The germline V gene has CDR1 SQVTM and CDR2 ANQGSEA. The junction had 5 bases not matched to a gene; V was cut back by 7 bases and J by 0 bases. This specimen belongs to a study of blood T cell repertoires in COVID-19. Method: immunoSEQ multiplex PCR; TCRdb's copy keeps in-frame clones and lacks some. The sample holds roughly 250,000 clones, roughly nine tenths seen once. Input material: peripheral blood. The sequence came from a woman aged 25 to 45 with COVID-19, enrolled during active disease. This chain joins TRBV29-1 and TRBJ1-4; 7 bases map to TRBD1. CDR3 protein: CSANRGTTNEKLFF. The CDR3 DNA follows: TGCAGCGCCAACAGGGGAACAACTAATGAAAAACTGTTTTTT. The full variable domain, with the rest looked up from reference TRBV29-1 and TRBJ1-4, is SAVISQKPSRDICQRGTSLTIQCQVDSQVTMMFWYRQQPGQSLTLIATANQGSEATYESGFVIDKFPISRPNLTFSTLTVSNMSPEDSSIYLCSANRGTTNEKLFFGSGTQLSVL.